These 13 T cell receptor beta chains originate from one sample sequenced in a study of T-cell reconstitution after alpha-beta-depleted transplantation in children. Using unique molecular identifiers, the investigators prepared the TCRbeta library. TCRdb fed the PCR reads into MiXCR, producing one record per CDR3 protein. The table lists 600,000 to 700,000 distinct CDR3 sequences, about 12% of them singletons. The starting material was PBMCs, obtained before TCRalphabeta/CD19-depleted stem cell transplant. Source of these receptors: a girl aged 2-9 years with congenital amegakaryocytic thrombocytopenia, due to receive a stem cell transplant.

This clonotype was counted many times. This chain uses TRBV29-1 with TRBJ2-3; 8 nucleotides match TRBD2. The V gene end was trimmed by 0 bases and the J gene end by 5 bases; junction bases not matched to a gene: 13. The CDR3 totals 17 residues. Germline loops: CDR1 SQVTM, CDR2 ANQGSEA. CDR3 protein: CSVEDREGAGGVDTQYF. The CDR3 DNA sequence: TGCAGCGTTGAAGATCGAGAAGGCGCGGGAGGCGTAGATACGCAGTATTTT.

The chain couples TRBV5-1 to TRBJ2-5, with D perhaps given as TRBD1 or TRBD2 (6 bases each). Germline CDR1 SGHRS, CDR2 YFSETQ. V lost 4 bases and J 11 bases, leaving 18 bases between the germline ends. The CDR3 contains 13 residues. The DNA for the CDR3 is TGCGCCAGCAGCGGGTACCGGGGGCCATCTCAGTACTTC. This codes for CASSGYRGPSQYF.

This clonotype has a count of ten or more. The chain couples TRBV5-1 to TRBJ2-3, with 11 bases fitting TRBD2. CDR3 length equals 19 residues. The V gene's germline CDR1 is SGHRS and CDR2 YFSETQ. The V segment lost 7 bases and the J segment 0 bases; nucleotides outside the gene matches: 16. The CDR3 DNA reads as TGCGCCAGCTCGACCCTCTCGCTAGCGGGAGGACAGAGCACAGATACGCAGTATTTT. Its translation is CASSTLSLAGGQSTDTQYF.

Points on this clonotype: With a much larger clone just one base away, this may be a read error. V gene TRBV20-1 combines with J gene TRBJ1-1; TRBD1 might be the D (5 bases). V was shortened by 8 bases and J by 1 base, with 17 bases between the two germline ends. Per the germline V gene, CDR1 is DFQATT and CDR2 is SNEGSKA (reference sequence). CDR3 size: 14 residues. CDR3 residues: CSTDSYSQNTEAFF. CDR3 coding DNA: TGCAGTACAGACAGTTATAGTCAGAACACTGAAGCTTTCTTT.

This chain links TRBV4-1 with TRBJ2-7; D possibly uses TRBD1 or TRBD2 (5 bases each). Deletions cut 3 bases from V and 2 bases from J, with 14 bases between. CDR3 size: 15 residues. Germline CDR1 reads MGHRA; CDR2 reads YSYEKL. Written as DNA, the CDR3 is TGCGCCAGCAGCCAGGAAACTAGAGGGGCCTACGAGCAGTACTTC. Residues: CASSQETRGAYEQYF.

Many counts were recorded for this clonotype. CDR3 in amino acids: CASSQRPLGAEQYF. CDR3 bases: TGTGCCAGCAGCCAGAGACCCTTGGGGGCCGAGCAGTACTTC. The chain is built from TRBV3-1 and TRBJ2-7; TRBD1 is a possible D gene (6 bases). This CDR3 region has 14 residues. With 3 bases removed from V and 6 bases from J, the gap between germline ends came to 15 bases. Germline lookup yields CDR1 LGHDT and CDR2 YNNKEL (reference sequence).

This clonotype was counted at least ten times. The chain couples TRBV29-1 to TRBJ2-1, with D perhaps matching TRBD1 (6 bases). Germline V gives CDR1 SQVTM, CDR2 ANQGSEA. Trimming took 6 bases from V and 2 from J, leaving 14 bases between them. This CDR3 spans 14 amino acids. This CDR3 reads CSVAGQHTYNEQFF. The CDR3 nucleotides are TGCAGCGTAGCCGGACAGCACACCTACAATGAGCAGTTCTTC.

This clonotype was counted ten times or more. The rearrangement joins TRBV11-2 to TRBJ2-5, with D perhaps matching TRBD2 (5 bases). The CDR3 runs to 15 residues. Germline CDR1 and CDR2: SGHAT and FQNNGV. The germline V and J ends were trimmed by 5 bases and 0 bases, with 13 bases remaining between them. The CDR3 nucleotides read TGTGCCAGCAGCCATAGCGCCCGGTACCAAGAGACCCAGTACTTC. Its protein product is CASSHSARYQETQYF.

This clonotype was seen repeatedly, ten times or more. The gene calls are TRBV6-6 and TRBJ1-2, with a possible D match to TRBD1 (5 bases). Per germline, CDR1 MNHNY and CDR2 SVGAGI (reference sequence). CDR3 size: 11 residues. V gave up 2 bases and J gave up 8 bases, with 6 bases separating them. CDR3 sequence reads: CASSYRDGYTF. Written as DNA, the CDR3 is TGTGCCAGCAGTTACCGGGACGGCTACACCTTC.

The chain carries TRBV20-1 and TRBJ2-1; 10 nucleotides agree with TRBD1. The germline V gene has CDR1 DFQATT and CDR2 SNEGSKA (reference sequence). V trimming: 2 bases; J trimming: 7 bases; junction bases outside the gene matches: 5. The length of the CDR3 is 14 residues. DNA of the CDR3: TGCAGTGCTAGAACTACGGACAGGGGGAATGAGCAGTTCTTC. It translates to CSARTTDRGNEQFF.

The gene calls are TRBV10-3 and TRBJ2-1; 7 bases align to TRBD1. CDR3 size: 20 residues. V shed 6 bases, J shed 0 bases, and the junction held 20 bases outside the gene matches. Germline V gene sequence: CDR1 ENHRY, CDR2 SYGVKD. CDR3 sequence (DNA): TGTGCCATCAGCGGTCCGGGACAGCAACTACTCCCAGGCTCCTACAATGAGCAGTTCTTC. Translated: CAISGPGQQLLPGSYNEQFF.

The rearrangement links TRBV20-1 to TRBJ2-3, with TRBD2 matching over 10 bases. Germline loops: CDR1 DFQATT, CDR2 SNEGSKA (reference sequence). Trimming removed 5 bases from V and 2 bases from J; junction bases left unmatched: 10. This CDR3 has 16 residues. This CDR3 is CSAVSGLADYTDTQYF. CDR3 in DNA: TGCAGTGCTGTCTCCGGACTAGCGGATTACACAGATACGCAGTATTTT.

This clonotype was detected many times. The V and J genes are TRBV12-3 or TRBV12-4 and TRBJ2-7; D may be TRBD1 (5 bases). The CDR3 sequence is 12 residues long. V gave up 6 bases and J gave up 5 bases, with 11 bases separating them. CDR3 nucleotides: TGTGCCAGCAGCTGGGGCATCAACGAGCAGTACTTC. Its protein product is CASSWGINEQYF.